Listed below are T cell receptor beta chains from one sample, sequenced in a study of blood T cell repertoires in COVID-19. TCRdb keeps only in-frame clones here, not all; method: immunoSEQ multiplex PCR. The table shows approximately 130,000 clones, with approximately 86% occurring only once. The sample was peripheral blood. These receptors were obtained from a woman in her 50s who had recovered from COVID-19. Each CDR3 is given with its conserved first and last residue. The D gene is left open where the match is weak. Rows may omit the clone size; those that give it use once, few, many or a size class.

>TRBV6-5|TRBJ1-1|NA|15|TRBD1
CASSYSRRGLTEAFF
TGTGCCAGCAGTTATAGTAGGAGGGGGCTGACTGAAGCTTTCTTT
>TRBV5-4|TRBJ2-1|NA|16|TRBD2
CASSLLELAGGNEQFF
TGTGCCAGCAGCTTGCTCGAACTAGCGGGGGGCAATGAGCAGTTCTTC
>TRBV20-1|TRBJ1-2|NA|11|TRBD1
CSAEHRGGYTF
TGCAGTGCTGAACACAGGGGTGGCTACACCTTC
>TRBV7-3|TRBJ2-3|NA|13|NA
CASSRFRLDTQYF
TGTGCCAGCAGCCGTTTTAGACTCGATACGCAGTATTTT
>TRBV4-3|TRBJ1-2|NA|16|NA
CASSQDFRRSNYGYTF
TGCGCCAGCAGCCAAGACTTCCGGAGATCTAACTATGGCTACACCTTC
>TRBV9|TRBJ2-2|NA|15|NA
CASSVDYRVPGELFF
TGTGCCAGCAGCGTAGACTACAGGGTACCCGGGGAGCTGTTTTTT
>TRBV21-1|TRBJ2-1|once|18|NA
CASSKDVREGLMNNEQFF
TGTGCCAGCAGCAAAGACGTACGGGAGGGCCTTATGAACAATGAGCAGTTCTTC
>TRBV2|TRBJ2-7|NA|13|TRBD1
CASRGDRGYEQYF
TGTGCCAGCAGAGGGGACAGGGGGTACGAGCAGTACTTC
>TRBV10-2|TRBJ2-1|NA|15|TRBD2
CASNSLGGGRSEQFF
TGCGCCAGCAACTCCCTGGGCGGGGGGAGGAGTGAGCAGTTCTTC
>TRBV18|TRBJ2-7|NA|16|TRBD1
CASSQNPGQGADEQYF
TGTGCCAGCTCACAAAATCCGGGACAGGGGGCCGACGAGCAGTACTTC
>TRBV4-1|TRBJ1-4|NA|14|NA
CASSGRGVGEKLFF
TGCGCCAGCAGCGGACGGGGAGTAGGGGAAAAACTGTTTTTT
>TRBV4-3|TRBJ1-1|once|17|TRBD1
CASSPVGQGARDTEAFF
TGCGCCAGCAGCCCAGTGGGACAGGGGGCGCGGGACACTGAAGCTTTCTTT
>TRBV4-2|TRBJ1-2|NA|14|NA
CASSQDSATHGYTF
TGTGCCAGCAGCCAAGATAGCGCGACCCACGGCTACACCTTC
>TRBV10-1|TRBJ2-7|NA|13|NA
CASSATGGGEQYF
TGCGCCAGCAGTGCCACAGGGGGGGGAGAGCAGTACTTC
>TRBV7-9|TRBJ1-5|NA|13|NA
CASSQNTDQPQHF
TGTGCCAGCAGCCAAAACACCGATCAGCCCCAGCATTTT